These 15 T cell receptor beta chains were sequenced from one sample in a study of memory CD4+ T cells and cytomegalovirus serostatus (dated by TCRdb to about 2019). A FACSAria II was used to sort memory CD4+ T cells, defined as single viable CD3+CD4+CD8-CD45RO+ cells. Library construction relied on the immunoSEQ multiplex PCR assay. TCRdb took this table from immuneACCESS and kept in-frame rearrangements with V and J called. Such tables lack part of the clones; where checked against another copy, unresolved V genes explain under half of the gap, and the rest is unexplained. The sample data list under 75,000 clones, and over 70% of these were observed just once. The ten largest make up around 0.53% of the sample. The sequenced sample was memory CD4+ T cells from blood. The receptors were sampled from an adult in good health and CMV-seronegative. Some clones in this sample may be carry-over from other donors' samples.

The genes are TRBV6-5 and TRBJ1-3; D is unresolved. The V end was cut by 6 bases, the J end by 0 bases, with 12 bases between. The V gene's germline CDR1 is MNHEY and CDR2 SVGAGI. The CDR3 is 15 residues long. The CDR3 protein is CASSPDTFSGNTIYF. The CDR3 coding sequence is TGTGCCAGCAGCCCCGACACATTCTCTGGAAACACCATATATTTT.

This clone was counted a few times. CDR3 loop: CASSSDRGDSPLHF. The CDR3 DNA reads as TGTGCCAGCAGCTCCGACAGGGGGGACTCACCCCTCCACTTT. The chain uses TRBV5-4 and TRBJ1-6; 9 nucleotides match TRBD1. Germline V gene data show CDR1 as SGHNT and CDR2 as YYREEE (reference sequence). CDR3 length: 14 amino acids. V shed 3 bases, J shed 10 bases, and the junction held 5 bases outside the gene matches.

J is TRBJ2-3 and V is TRBV10-3, with a weak D call TRBD2 (6 bases). Trimming cost V 10 bases and J 4 bases, with 12 bases left between them. The CDR3 is 12 amino acids. The germline gives CDR1 ENHRY, CDR2 SYGVKD. The CDR3 loop reads CATLGEADTQYF. Written as DNA, the CDR3 is TGTGCCACCCTGGGGGAGGCAGATACGCAGTATTTT.

The chain recombines TRBV7-9 with TRBJ2-5; a possible D gene is TRBD1 (6 bases). Trimming removed 5 bases at V and 5 bases at J, with 12 bases between. Germline-derived CDR1 and CDR2 are SEHNR and FQNEAQ (reference sequence). The CDR3 spans 13 residues. The chain's CDR3 is CASSAVQGETQYF. The CDR3 DNA follows: TGTGCCAGCAGCGCAGTCCAGGGGGAGACCCAGTACTTC.

The V gene is TRBV19, the J gene TRBJ2-3; TRBD2 agrees at 7 bases. With 1 base clipped from V and 0 bases from J, the junction kept 7 bases outside the gene matches. The CDR3 has 17 amino acids. CDR1 and CDR2 (germline): LNHDA, SQIVND (reference sequence). Here the CDR3 reads CASSIASGARSTDTQYF. The CDR3 DNA reads as TGTGCCAGTAGTATAGCTAGCGGAGCCCGAAGCACAGATACGCAGTATTTT. Drawing the rest from reference TRBV19 and TRBJ2-3, the complete variable domain is DGGITQSPKYLFRKEGQNVTLSCEQNLNHDAMYWYRQDPGQGLRLIYYSQIVNDFQKGDIAEGYSVSREKKESFPLTVTSAQKNPTAFYLCASSIASGARSTDTQYFGPGTRLTVL.

This chain uses TRBV5-1 with TRBJ2-5; TRBD2 aligns across 9 bases. Germline CDR1 SGHRS, CDR2 YFSETQ. There are 15 residues in the CDR3. The J segment lost 5 bases and the V segment lost 0 bases, leaving 5 bases of the junction unmatched. CDR3 DNA: TGCGCCAGCAGCTTGGGACTAGCGGCCCGGGAGACCCAGTACTTC. This translates into CASSLGLAARETQYF. The full variable domain, rest sourced from reference TRBV5-1 and TRBJ2-5, is KAGVTQTPRYLIKTRGQQVTLSCSPISGHRSVSWYQQTPGQGLQFLFEYFSETQRNKGNFPGRFSGRQFSNSRSEMNVSTLELGDSALYLCASSLGLAARETQYFGPGTRLLVL.

The chain carries TRBV5-8 and TRBJ1-2, with a possible D match to TRBD1 (6 bases). Germline V gene data show CDR1 as SGHTS and CDR2 as YDEGEE. This CDR3 has 15 residues. V lost 1 base and J 7 bases, leaving 17 bases between the germline ends. The CDR3 DNA sequence: TGTGCCAGCAGCTTGTATGTCTCCAGGGGACGTGGCTACACCTTC. Its protein product is CASSLYVSRGRGYTF.

The chain couples TRBV30 to TRBJ1-2; no clear D gene. The CDR3 contains 11 residues. Trimming pared 4 bases from V and 3 bases from J, leaving 6 bases between. The germline gives CDR1 GTSNPN, CDR2 SVGIG (reference sequence). This chain's CDR3 is CAWINYYGYTF. For the CDR3, the DNA is TGTGCCTGGATTAATTACTATGGCTACACCTTC.

V and J are TRBV28 and TRBJ2-4, with TRBD1 as a possible D gene (8 bases). Looked up from germline, CDR1 is MDHEN and CDR2 is SYDVKM. V was pared by 5 bases and J by 6 bases, with 14 bases between. This CDR3 has 14 amino acids. Written as DNA, the CDR3 is TGTGCCAGCAGTACCTACAGGGGGGGAAACATTCAGTACTTC. Its translation is CASSTYRGGNIQYF.

The chain couples TRBV28 to TRBJ1-1; D unresolved. The V and J ends lost 5 bases and 1 base respectively, with 8 bases between them. There are 13 residues in the CDR3. The germline V gene encodes CDR1 MDHEN and CDR2 SYDVKM. The CDR3 bases are TGTGCCAGCAGTCTCATGGGGAACACTGAAGCTTTCTTT. It codes for CASSLMGNTEAFF.

Only one count was recorded for this clone. The CDR3 region is CASGDRLNKETFF. The CDR3 bases are TGTGCCAGCGGTGACCGACTGAACAAAGAGACTTTCTTT. The chain couples TRBV6-5 to TRBJ1-1; the D is unclear. CDR3 length: 13 amino acids. V was trimmed by 8 bases and J by 12 bases, leaving 22 bases between them. Germline values: CDR1 MNHEY, CDR2 SVGAGI.

The CDR3 protein is CASSKGSNQPQHF. The CDR3 DNA is TGTGCCAGCTCCAAGGGATCCAATCAGCCCCAGCATTTT. The chain uses TRBV18 and TRBJ1-5; D gene ambiguous. The length of the CDR3 is 13 residues. Trimming took off 6 bases at V and 3 bases at J, with 9 bases between the two ends. From germline, CDR1 is KGHSH and CDR2 LQKENI.

The V gene is TRBV14, the J gene TRBJ2-7; no firm D call. V dropped 4 bases and J dropped 0 bases, with 7 bases sitting between them. The CDR3 is 13 amino acids. Germline lookup yields CDR1 SGHDN and CDR2 FVKESK. CDR3: CASSPPSSYEQYF. The CDR3 bases are TGTGCCAGCAGCCCACCTAGCTCCTACGAGCAGTACTTC. Complete variable domain (other parts from reference TRBV14 and TRBJ2-7): EAGVTQFPSHSVIEKGQTVTLRCDPISGHDNLYWYRRVMGKEIKFLLHFVKESKQDESGMPNNRFLAERTGGTYSTLKVQPAELEDSGVYFCASSPPSSYEQYFGPGTRLTVT.

This clone is a singleton in its sample. The chain combines TRBV30 with TRBJ1-3; 9 bases align to TRBD1. CDR1 is GTSNPN and CDR2 is SVGIG in the germline V gene (reference sequence). There are 15 residues in the CDR3. After removal of 1 base from V and 2 bases from J, the junction contained 3 bases not matched to a gene. Here the CDR3 reads CAWSAWDRAGNTIYF. CDR3 sequence (DNA): TGTGCCTGGAGTGCGTGGGACAGGGCTGGAAACACCATATATTTT.

The chain links TRBV6-5 to TRBJ1-4; D possibly corresponds to TRBD1 (6 bases). Trimming took 9 bases from V and 2 from J, leaving 13 bases between them. Germline CDR1 and CDR2: MNHEY and SVGAGI. The CDR3 length is 14 residues. The CDR3 DNA sequence: TGTGCCAGTAGAAGGGGGTGGACTAATGAAAAACTGTTTTTT. As protein: CASRRGWTNEKLFF.